The 17 T cell receptor beta chains reported below all come from one sample, sequenced in a study of response to subunit inactivated influenza vaccine. TCRdb reprocessed the RT-PCR reads with MiXCR, giving one entry per CDR3 protein. This table holds hundreds of thousands of distinct CDR3 sequences, 12% to 15% found once. Specimen: PBMCs from blood, collected roughly 15 days before vaccination. These receptors originate from a man over 45 who received an inactivated influenza vaccine.

The chain couples TRBV3-1 to TRBJ1-1; D is uncertain. With 1 base removed from V and 6 bases from J, the gap between germline ends came to 12 bases. CDR1 LGHDT and CDR2 YNNKEL come from the germline V gene (reference sequence). The CDR3 runs 14 residues. Here the CDR3 reads CASSQALRHAEAFF. The CDR3 DNA sequence: TGTGCCAGCAGCCAAGCTCTCCGGCATGCTGAAGCTTTCTTT. Combining the CDR3 with reference TRBV3-1 and TRBJ1-1 gives the whole variable domain DTAVSQTPKYLVTQMGNDKSIKCEQNLGHDTMYWYKQDSKKFLKIMFSYNNKELIINETVPNRFSPKSPDKAHLNLHINSLELGDSAVYFCASSQALRHAEAFFGQGTRLTVV.

This clonotype was found once. This sequence joins TRBV11-1 and TRBJ2-1; 11 bases agree with TRBD2. The CDR3 sequence is 18 residues long. J lost 0 bases, V lost 0 bases, and 4 bases had no gene match. Germline lookup yields CDR1 SGHAT and CDR2 FQDESV (reference sequence). The CDR3 region is CASSLATSGTSSYNEQFF. CDR3 DNA: TGTGCCAGCAGCTTAGCGACTAGCGGGACGAGCTCCTACAATGAGCAGTTCTTC.

A few counts support this clonotype. The gene calls are TRBV4-2 and TRBJ1-4; D is unclear. V lost 0 bases and J 0 bases, leaving 8 bases between the germline ends. Germline V gives CDR1 LGHNA, CDR2 YNFKEQ. This CDR3 is 16 amino acids long. In DNA, the CDR3 is TGTGCCAGCAGCCAAGAAGCGTGGGCAACTAATGAAAAACTGTTTTTT. Its translation is CASSQEAWATNEKLFF.

This clonotype turned up a few times. This rearrangement joins TRBV20-1 to TRBJ2-2, with TRBD1 matching over 7 bases. Trimming took 4 bases from V and 8 from J; bases not matched to a gene: 10. The CDR3 spans 14 residues. Germline lookup yields CDR1 DFQATT and CDR2 SNEGSKA (reference sequence). CDR3 protein: CSATRTGVVGELFF. CDR3 bases: TGCAGTGCTACCCGGACAGGCGTTGTTGGGGAGCTGTTTTTT.

This clonotype was seen more than once but under ten times. The chain links TRBV9 to TRBJ2-1; D might be TRBD1 or TRBD2, each matching 7 bases. The CDR3 spans 17 residues. CDR1 is SGDLS and CDR2 is YYNGEE in the germline V gene. V was shortened by 0 bases and J by 3 bases, with 16 bases between the two germline ends. CDR3 residues: CASSVGGGTVVYNEQFF. Here the CDR3 DNA reads TGTGCCAGCAGCGTAGGGGGGGGGACAGTCGTCTACAATGAGCAGTTCTTC.

V gene TRBV25-1 combines with J gene TRBJ2-4, with D possibly TRBD2 on 6 matching bases. The CDR3 spans 15 residues. The germline V gene has CDR1 MGHDK and CDR2 SYGVNS. Between the trimmed V and J ends, which lost 4 bases and 0 bases, there was a span of 10 bases. CDR3 DNA: TGTGCCAGCAGTGGGGGGGTACTAGCCAAAAACATTCAGTACTTC. Translated: CASSGGVLAKNIQYF.

This clonotype was seen more than once but under ten times. The J gene is TRBJ2-1, the V gene TRBV7-6; TRBD1 agrees at 9 bases. The length of the CDR3 is 14 residues. The V segment lost 5 bases and the J segment 7 bases; nucleotides outside the gene matches: 6. Germline-derived CDR1 and CDR2 are SGHVS and FNYEAQ. The CDR3 here is CASSPGTGINEQFF. Written as DNA, the CDR3 is TGTGCCAGCAGCCCAGGGACAGGGATTAATGAGCAGTTCTTC.

This clonotype has ten or more counts. At one boundary the junction diverges from the germline segment, which might be a read error. J is TRBJ2-5 and V is TRBV7-6, with a tentative D call TRBD2 (6 bases). Germline V gene lookup returns CDR1 SGHVS and CDR2 FNYEAQ. The CDR3 covers 14 residues. The DNA of the CDR3 is TGTGCCAGCAGTTTAGTAGCCGGAGGGGAGACCCAGTACTTC. It specifies CASSLVAGGETQYF.

The sample holds many counts of this clonotype. The chain couples TRBV14 to TRBJ1-1; the D gene is possibly TRBD1 (5 bases). The germline V gene has CDR1 SGHDN and CDR2 FVKESK. V was clipped by 11 bases and J by 1 base, with 14 bases between them. The CDR3 is 13 amino acids. In DNA form, the CDR3 reads TGTGCCTCTACGGTCGGACAGAACACTGAAGCTTTCTTT. It yields the protein CASTVGQNTEAFF.

The chain has TRBV12-3 or TRBV12-4 and TRBJ2-5; D remains unclear. The CDR3 has 13 residues. V was trimmed by 3 bases and J by 3 bases, leaving 8 bases between them. The CDR3 loop is CASSFAGKETQYF. CDR3 nucleotide sequence: TGTGCCAGCAGTTTCGCTGGGAAAGAGACCCAGTACTTC.

The chain has TRBV27 and TRBJ2-5; no reliable D call. The CDR3 length is 13 residues. Trimming removed 3 bases at V and 5 bases at J, with 10 bases between. Germline-derived CDR1 and CDR2 are MNHEY and SMNVEV (reference sequence). CDR3 region: CASSLHRLETQYF. The CDR3 coding sequence is TGTGCCAGCAGTTTGCATAGACTGGAGACCCAGTACTTC.

In this sample, this clonotype turned up many times. The chain uses TRBV12-3 or TRBV12-4 and TRBJ2-3, with D possibly being TRBD1 or TRBD2 (6 bases each). This CDR3 comprises 15 residues. V lost 1 base and J lost 1, with 9 bases in between. In DNA form, the CDR3 reads TGTGCCAGCAGTTTAGGGGGGGCGCGCACAGATACGCAGTATTTT. Protein sequence: CASSLGGARTDTQYF.

This clonotype has only a few counts. One end of the junction is discordant with germline, which a read error may explain. The chain combines TRBV6-2 or TRBV6-3 with TRBJ2-3, with D perhaps TRBD2 (6 bases). This CDR3 has 11 amino acids. Germline assignment: CDR1 MNHEY and CDR2 SVGEGT. CDR3 sequence: CASRTGDTQFF. Here the CDR3 DNA reads TGTGCCAGCAGGACGGGGGATACGCAGTTTTTT.

This clonotype was picked up many times. The genes are TRBV15 and TRBJ2-7; D gene unclear. Germline CDR1 is LNHNV and CDR2 is YYDKDF (reference sequence). V was cut by 0 bases and J by 8 bases, with 11 bases left in between. CDR3 length: 13 residues. CDR3 coding DNA: TGTGCCACCAGCAGAGATCATGGGTACAAGCAGTACTTC. Its translation: CATSRDHGYKQYF. Combining the CDR3 with reference TRBV15 and TRBJ2-7 gives the whole variable domain DAMVIQNPRYQVTQFGKPVTLSCSQTLNHNVMYWYQQKSSQAPKLLFHYYDKDFNNEADTPDNFQSRRPNTSFCFLDIRSPGLGDTAMYLCATSRDHGYKQYFGPGTRLTVT.

This clonotype was detected only a few times. The chain recombines TRBV4-2 with TRBJ2-7, with no clear D. This CDR3 is built from 17 residues. Germline V CDR1 and CDR2: LGHNA, YNFKEQ. V was trimmed by 1 base and J by 1 base, leaving 17 bases between them. The CDR3 here is CASSQGFVDGTSYEQYF. CDR3 nucleotides: TGTGCCAGCAGCCAAGGGTTTGTAGACGGTACATCCTACGAGCAGTACTTC.

The chain carries TRBV7-6 and TRBJ1-5; TRBD1 might be the D (6 bases). The CDR3 totals 15 residues. The ends were cut back, 6 bases at V and 6 bases at J, with 18 bases in the middle. Germline-derived CDR1 and CDR2 are SGHVS and FNYEAQ. The CDR3, as DNA: TGTGCCAGCAGAATGGGCTACAGGGAAGGTCAGCCCCAGCATTTT. Its protein product is CASRMGYREGQPQHF.

This clonotype was detected a few times. The V and J genes are TRBV3-1 and TRBJ2-1; TRBD2 matches 12 bases. The CDR3 is 17 residues long. Germline loops: CDR1 LGHDT, CDR2 YNNKEL (reference sequence). Trimming took 4 bases from V and 0 from J; bases not matched to a gene: 4. CDR3 nucleotides: TGTGCCAGCAGCCCCCAGACTAGCGGGAGCTCCTACAATGAGCAGTTCTTC. Residues: CASSPQTSGSSYNEQFF.